These T cell receptor beta chains were read from a single sample in a study of T cells in Graves' hyperthyroidism and ophthalmopathy. TCRdb fed the multiplex PCR reads into MiXCR, producing one record per CDR3 protein. This sample has 500,000 to 750,000 distinct CDR3 sequences, with 46% found just once. Sample: peripheral blood or thyroid tissue (not recorded which). The receptor set was obtained from a woman between 18 and 29 years old with Graves' hyperthyroidism. Both conserved end residues are part of each CDR3. Each record gives: J gene, V gene, CDR3 protein.

J: TRBJ2-1
V: TRBV2
CDR3: CASSLQFQPSNEQFF

J: TRBJ1-5
V: TRBV5-5
CDR3: CASSLGAPSDQPQHF

J: TRBJ2-5
V: TRBV7-9
CDR3: CASSLDGIETQYF

J: TRBJ2-7
V: TRBV19
CDR3: CASSIGGSYNEQYF

J: TRBJ2-2
V: TRBV7-9
CDR3: CASSPGTSGRWGYNEQFF

J: TRBJ2-6
V: TRBV20-1
CDR3: CSLSEIGVTNVLTF

J: TRBJ1-1
V: TRBV19
CDR3: CATADREGAEAFF

J: TRBJ2-7
V: TRBV5-6
CDR3: CASSSTGANYEQYF

J: TRBJ1-3
V: TRBV12-3/TRBV12-4
CDR3: CASSSIRDRDSGNTIYF

J: TRBJ1-6
V: TRBV11-2
CDR3: CASSSIRGHDSPLHF

J: TRBJ2-1
V: TRBV2
CDR3: CASSADYEQFF

J: TRBJ1-2
V: TRBV24-1
CDR3: CATSDATDNYGYTF

J: TRBJ1-5
V: TRBV29-1
CDR3: CSVEKGAYGQPQHF

J: TRBJ2-5
V: TRBV7-9
CDR3: CAARGEGQETQYF

J: TRBJ2-3
V: TRBV24-1
CDR3: CATSDTPSSSSTDTQYF

J: TRBJ1-1
V: TRBV19
CDR3: CASSWGDRRSEAFF

J: TRBJ2-7
V: TRBV7-9
CDR3: CASSAIPGIEQYF

J: TRBJ1-2
V: TRBV20-1
CDR3: CSASGQGTPGANYGYTF

J: TRBJ2-5
V: TRBV7-2
CDR3: CATEGGTRRILETQYF

J: TRBJ2-6
V: TRBV29-1
CDR3: CSQTGTGANVLTF

J: TRBJ1-5
V: TRBV27
CDR3: CASSLRGSNQPQHF

J: TRBJ2-7
V: TRBV18
CDR3: CASSPSSGKAYEQYF

J: TRBJ2-6
V: TRBV6-1
CDR3: CASRKGSGANVLTF

J: TRBJ2-5
V: TRBV12-3/TRBV12-4
CDR3: CASSPGTSGGQETQYF

J: TRBJ2-7
V: TRBV2
CDR3: CASRQGMTAYEQYF

J: TRBJ1-2
V: TRBV20-1
CDR3: CSARDLGQASNYGYTF

J: TRBJ1-6
V: TRBV12-3/TRBV12-4
CDR3: CASSFDRGSPLHF

J: TRBJ2-5
V: TRBV6-5
CDR3: CASSYSPGAGETQYF

J: TRBJ1-1
V: TRBV29-1
CDR3: CSALTGRNTEAFF

J: TRBJ1-3
V: TRBV10-3
CDR3: CAISELGGSGNTICF

J: TRBJ2-7
V: TRBV6-2/TRBV6-3
CDR3: CASSTGSLPYEQYF

J: TRBJ2-2
V: TRBV6-4
CDR3: CASSESPNNEQFF

J: TRBJ1-5
V: TRBV29-1
CDR3: CSVGTGEIPFNQPQHF

J: TRBJ2-2
V: TRBV19
CDR3: CASSTWVGISNTGELFF

J: TRBJ2-7
V: TRBV20-1
CDR3: CSAKGYEQYF

J: TRBJ2-7
V: TRBV7-8
CDR3: CASSPTARASGSYEQYF

J: TRBJ1-6
V: TRBV15
CDR3: CATSSSSNSPLHF

J: TRBJ1-2
V: TRBV29-1
CDR3: CSVEYPGAFYGYTF

J: TRBJ1-5
V: TRBV2
CDR3: CAGSENGQGNQPQHF

J: TRBJ2-3
V: TRBV4-3
CDR3: CASSQDSGQGRDTQYF

J: TRBJ2-7
V: TRBV10-3
CDR3: CAISESGTGVLLEQYF

J: TRBJ1-1
V: TRBV11-2
CDR3: CASPYGGEGTEAFF

J: TRBJ2-1
V: TRBV7-7
CDR3: CASSLGPGNNEQFF

J: TRBJ2-1
V: TRBV14
CDR3: CASSQDGVDYNEQFF

J: TRBJ2-3
V: TRBV7-9
CDR3: CASSLRDTQYF

J: TRBJ1-5
V: TRBV24-1
CDR3: CATSEGGGNQPQHF

J: TRBJ2-7
V: TRBV2
CDR3: CASSEDLWEGRQYF

J: TRBJ2-7
V: TRBV29-1
CDR3: CSVEANFPSGRFNEQYF

J: TRBJ2-5
V: TRBV2
CDR3: CASSEAEETQYF

J: TRBJ2-7
V: TRBV14
CDR3: CASADRGLYEQYF

J: TRBJ1-5
V: TRBV10-3
CDR3: CAISTGQGWNQPQHF

J: TRBJ2-7
V: TRBV5-1
CDR3: CASSVGSGRSYEQYF

J: TRBJ1-1
V: TRBV7-2
CDR3: CASSRPGTEAFF

J: TRBJ2-5
V: TRBV20-1
CDR3: CSASRTSGGQETQYF

J: TRBJ1-1
V: TRBV7-9
CDR3: CASSITSGLGTEAFF

J: TRBJ2-5
V: TRBV2
CDR3: CASSEMLETQYF

J: TRBJ2-3
V: TRBV6-4
CDR3: CASSVLGRVEDTQYF